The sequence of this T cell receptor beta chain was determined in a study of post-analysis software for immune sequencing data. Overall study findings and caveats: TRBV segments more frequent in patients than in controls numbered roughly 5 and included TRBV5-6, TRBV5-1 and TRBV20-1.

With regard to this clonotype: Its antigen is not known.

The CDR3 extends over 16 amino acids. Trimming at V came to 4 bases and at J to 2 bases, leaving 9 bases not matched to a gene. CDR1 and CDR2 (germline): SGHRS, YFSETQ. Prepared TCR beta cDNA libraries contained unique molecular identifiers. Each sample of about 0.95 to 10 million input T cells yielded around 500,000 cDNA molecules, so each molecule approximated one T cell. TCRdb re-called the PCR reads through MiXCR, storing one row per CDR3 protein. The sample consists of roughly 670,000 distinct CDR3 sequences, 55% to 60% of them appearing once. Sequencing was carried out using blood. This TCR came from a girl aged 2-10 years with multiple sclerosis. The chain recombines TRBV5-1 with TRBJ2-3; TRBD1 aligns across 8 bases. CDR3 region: CASSERQGLHTDTQYF. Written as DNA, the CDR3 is TGCGCCAGCAGCGAACGACAGGGGCTTCACACAGATACGCAGTATTTT.